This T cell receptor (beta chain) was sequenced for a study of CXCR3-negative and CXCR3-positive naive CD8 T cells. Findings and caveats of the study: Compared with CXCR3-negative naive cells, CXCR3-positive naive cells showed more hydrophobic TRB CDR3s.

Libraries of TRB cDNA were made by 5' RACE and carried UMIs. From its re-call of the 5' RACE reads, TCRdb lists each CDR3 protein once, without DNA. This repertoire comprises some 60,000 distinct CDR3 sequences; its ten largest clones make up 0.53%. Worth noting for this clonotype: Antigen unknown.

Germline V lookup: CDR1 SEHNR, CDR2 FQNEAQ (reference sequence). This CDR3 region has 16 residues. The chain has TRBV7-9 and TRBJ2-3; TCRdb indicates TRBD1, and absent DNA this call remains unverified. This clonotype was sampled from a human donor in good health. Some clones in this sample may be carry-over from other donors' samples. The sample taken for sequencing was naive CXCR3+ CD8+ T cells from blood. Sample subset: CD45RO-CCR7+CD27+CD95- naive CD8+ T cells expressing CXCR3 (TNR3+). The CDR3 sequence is CASGFRGDAELDTQYF. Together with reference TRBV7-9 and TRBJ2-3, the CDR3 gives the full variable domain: DTGVSQNPRHKITKRGQNVTFRCDPISEHNRLYWYRQTLGQGPEFLTYFQNEAQLEKSRLLSDRFSAERPKGSFSTLEIQRTEQGDSAMYLCASGFRGDAELDTQYFGPGTRLTVL.